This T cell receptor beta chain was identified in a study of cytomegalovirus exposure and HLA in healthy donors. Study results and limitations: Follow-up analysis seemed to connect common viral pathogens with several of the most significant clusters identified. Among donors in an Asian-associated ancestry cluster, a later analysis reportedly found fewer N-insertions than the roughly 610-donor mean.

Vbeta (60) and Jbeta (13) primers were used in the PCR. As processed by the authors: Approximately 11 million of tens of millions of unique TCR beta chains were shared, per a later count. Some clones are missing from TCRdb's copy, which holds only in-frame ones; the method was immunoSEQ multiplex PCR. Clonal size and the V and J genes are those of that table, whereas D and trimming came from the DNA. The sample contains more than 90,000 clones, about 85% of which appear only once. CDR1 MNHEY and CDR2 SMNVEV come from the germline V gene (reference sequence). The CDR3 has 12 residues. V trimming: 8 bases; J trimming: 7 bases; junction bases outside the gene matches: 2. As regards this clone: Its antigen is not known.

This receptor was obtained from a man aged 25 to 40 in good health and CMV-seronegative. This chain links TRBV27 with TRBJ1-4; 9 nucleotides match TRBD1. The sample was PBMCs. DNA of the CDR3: TGTGCCAGCCGGGACAGGGCTGAAAAACTGTTTTTT. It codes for CASRDRAEKLFF.